This is a list of T cell receptor beta chains from one sample in a study of regulatory T cells in long-lasting Graves disease. TCRdb re-derived calls from the multiplex PCR reads in MiXCR, one entry per CDR3 protein. The repertoire holds 500,000 or so distinct CDR3 sequences, with 15% to 20% as singletons. These records were also assigned to another study, of T cells in Graves' hyperthyroidism and ophthalmopathy.

Sequences were derived from peripheral blood mononuclear cells (PBMCs), sampled at new diagnosis, from a patient treated with antithyroid drugs. The receptors stem from a man aged 35-49 years with Graves disease. Both conserved end residues are part of each CDR3. Fields, in order: V gene, J gene, D gene, clone size, CDR3 protein, CDR3 DNA. The D gene is left open where the match is weak. Not every row has a clone size; where given, it reads once, few, many or a size class.

>TRBV2|TRBJ2-3|NA|many
CASSGDRMGADTQYF
TGTGCCAGCAGTGGTGACAGAATGGGAGCAGATACGCAGTATTTT
>TRBV5-1|TRBJ2-3|NA|many
CASSWGSGLSTDTQYF
TGCGCCAGCAGCTGGGGTAGCGGCTTAAGCACAGATACGCAGTATTTT
>TRBV28|TRBJ2-1|TRBD1|many
CASIPGTGVYNEQFF
TGTGCCAGCATCCCCGGGACAGGAGTCTACAATGAGCAGTTCTTC
>TRBV2|TRBJ2-3|NA|many
CASKGTDTQYF
TGTGCCAGCAAAGGCACAGATACGCAGTATTTT
>TRBV27|TRBJ1-2|NA|many
CASRDSYGYTF
TGTGCCAGCAGGGACAGCTATGGCTACACCTTC
>TRBV28|TRBJ2-7|NA|many
CASSLSLEQYF
TGTGCCAGCAGTTTATCGTTAGAGCAGTACTTC
>TRBV28|TRBJ2-7|TRBD1|many
CASSRGDRGREQYF
TGTGCCAGCAGTCGGGGGGACAGGGGGCGCGAGCAGTACTTC
>TRBV6-1|TRBJ2-7|TRBD2|few
CASSHGTSSYEQYF
TGTGCCAGCAGCCACGGGACTAGCAGTTACGAGCAGTACTTC
>TRBV15|TRBJ2-1|NA|many
CATSRDRDWAYNEQFF
TGTGCCACCAGCAGAGACCGGGACTGGGCGTACAATGAGCAGTTCTTC
>TRBV29-1|TRBJ1-1|TRBD1|once
CSVERLDRETEAFF
TGCAGCGTTGAAAGATTGGACAGGGAAACTGAAGCTTTCTTT
>TRBV20-1|TRBJ1-2|NA|NA
CSARRGFYGHTF
TGCAGTGCTAGAAGAGGGTTCTATGGCCACACCTTC